In its sample, the clone carrying this TCR beta chain was seen a few times. As yet, its antigen is unknown. The sample is drawn from a study of identical twins. Study findings and constraints: Weaker excess twin sharing was observed in beta out-of-frame sequences. Within cord blood, abundant beta clonotypes carried fewer insertions, but memory repertoires showed no such trend.

A universal primer site was incorporated via template switching, and the cDNA contained unique molecular identifiers. Via MiXCR, TCRdb re-called the 5' RACE reads, giving one row per CDR3 protein. In the table there are some 330,000 distinct CDR3 sequences, approximately 8.7% of which are singletons. Only healthy Caucasians were included as donors. Between the trimmed V and J ends, which lost 6 bases and 5 bases, there was a span of 16 bases. The CDR3 extends over 14 amino acids. This sequence originates from a woman aged 45-65 years in good health. The chain joins TRBV12-3 or TRBV12-4 to TRBJ1-1; TRBD1 is a possible D gene (5 bases). Sequencing was carried out using naive T cells sorted from blood. CDR3 sequence: CASRRSGEGTEAFF. CDR3 DNA sequence: TGTGCCAGCAGACGAAGCGGGGAGGGGACTGAAGCTTTCTTT.